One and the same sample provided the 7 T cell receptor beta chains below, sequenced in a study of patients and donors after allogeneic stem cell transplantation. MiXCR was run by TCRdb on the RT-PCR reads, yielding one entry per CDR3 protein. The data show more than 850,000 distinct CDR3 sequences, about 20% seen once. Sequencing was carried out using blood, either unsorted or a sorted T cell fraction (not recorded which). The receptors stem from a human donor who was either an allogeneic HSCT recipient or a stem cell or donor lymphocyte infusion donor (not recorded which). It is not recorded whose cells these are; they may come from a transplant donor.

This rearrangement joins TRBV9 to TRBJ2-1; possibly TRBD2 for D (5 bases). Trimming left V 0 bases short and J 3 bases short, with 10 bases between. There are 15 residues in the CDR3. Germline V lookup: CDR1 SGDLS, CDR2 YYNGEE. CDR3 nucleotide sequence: TGTGCCAGCAGCGTAGCCGGGGATTACTACAATGAGCAGTTCTTC. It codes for CASSVAGDYYNEQFF.

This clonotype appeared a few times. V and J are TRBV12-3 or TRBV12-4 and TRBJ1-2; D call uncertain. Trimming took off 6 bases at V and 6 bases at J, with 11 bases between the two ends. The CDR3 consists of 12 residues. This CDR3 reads CASSPRRHGYTF. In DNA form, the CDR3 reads TGTGCCAGCAGCCCCCGACGCCATGGCTACACCTTC.

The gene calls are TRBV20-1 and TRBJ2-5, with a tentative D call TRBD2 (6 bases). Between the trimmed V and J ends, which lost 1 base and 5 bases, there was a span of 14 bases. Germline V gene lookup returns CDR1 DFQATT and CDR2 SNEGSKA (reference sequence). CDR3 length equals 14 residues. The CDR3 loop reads CSARAQTRDETQYF. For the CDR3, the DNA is TGCAGTGCTAGAGCTCAGACTAGAGATGAGACCCAGTACTTC.

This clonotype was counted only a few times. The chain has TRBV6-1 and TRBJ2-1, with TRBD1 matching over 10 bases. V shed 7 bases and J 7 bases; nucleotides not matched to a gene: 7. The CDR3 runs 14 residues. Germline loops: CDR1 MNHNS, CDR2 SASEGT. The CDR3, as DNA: TGTGCCAGCAACTCCGGGACAGGGGTAAATGAGCAGTTCTTC. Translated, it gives CASNSGTGVNEQFF.

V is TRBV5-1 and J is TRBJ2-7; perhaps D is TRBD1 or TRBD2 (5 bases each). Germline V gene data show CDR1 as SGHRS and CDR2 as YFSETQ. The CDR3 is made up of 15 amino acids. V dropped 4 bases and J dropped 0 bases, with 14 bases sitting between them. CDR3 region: CASSPGRVSSYEQYF. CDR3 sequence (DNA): TGCGCCAGCAGCCCGGGACGGGTGAGCTCCTACGAGCAGTACTTC.

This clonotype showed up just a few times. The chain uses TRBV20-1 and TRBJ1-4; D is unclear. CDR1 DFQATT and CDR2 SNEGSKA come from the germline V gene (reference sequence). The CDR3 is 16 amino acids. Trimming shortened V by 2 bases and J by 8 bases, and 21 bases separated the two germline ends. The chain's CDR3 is CSARPGSPGLPEKLFF. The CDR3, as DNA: TGCAGTGCTAGACCTGGGAGTCCGGGCCTACCCGAAAAACTGTTTTTT.

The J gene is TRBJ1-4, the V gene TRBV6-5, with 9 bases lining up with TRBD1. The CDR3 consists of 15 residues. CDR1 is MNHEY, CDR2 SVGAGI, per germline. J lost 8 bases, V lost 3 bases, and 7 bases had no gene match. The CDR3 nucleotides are TGTGCCAGCAGTTATGGGACAGGGTGGGGAGAAAAACTGTTTTTT. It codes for CASSYGTGWGEKLFF.